This T cell receptor beta chain was identified in a study of neoadjuvant anti-PD-1 for oral cavity cancer. Time point noted: after neoadjuvant nivolumab, at surgical resection. The CDR3 is 15 residues long. V gave up 6 bases and J gave up 4 bases; unmatched junction bases: 12. CDR1 and CDR2 (germline): SQVTM, ANQGSEA. The table came from immunoSEQ multiplex PCR; TCRdb's copy has only in-frame clones and leaves some out. The data show 65,000 to 70,000 clones, 86% seen once. The chain links TRBV29-1 to TRBJ2-1; 7 bases line up with TRBD2. Sequenced material: PBMCs, taken after nivolumab (anti-PD-1) treatment. The clonotype comes from a person between 40 and 79 years old with oral cavity squamous cell carcinoma. Here the CDR3 DNA reads TGCAGCGTCCCTACCCCTACTAGCGCTTACAATGAGCAGTTCTTC. Its protein product is CSVPTPTSAYNEQFF.